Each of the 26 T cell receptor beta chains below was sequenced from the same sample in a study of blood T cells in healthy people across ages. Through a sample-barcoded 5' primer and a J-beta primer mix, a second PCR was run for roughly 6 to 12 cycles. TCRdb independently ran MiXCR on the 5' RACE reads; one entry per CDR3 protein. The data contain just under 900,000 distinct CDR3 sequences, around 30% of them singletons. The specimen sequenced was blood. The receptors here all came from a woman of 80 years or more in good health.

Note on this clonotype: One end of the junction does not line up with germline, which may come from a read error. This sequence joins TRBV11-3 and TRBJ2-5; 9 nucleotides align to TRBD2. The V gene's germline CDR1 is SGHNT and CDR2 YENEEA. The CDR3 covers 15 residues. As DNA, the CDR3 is TGTGCCTGCAGCTTAGGCGGGGGGGATCAAGAGACCCAGTACTTC. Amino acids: CACSLGGGDQETQYF.

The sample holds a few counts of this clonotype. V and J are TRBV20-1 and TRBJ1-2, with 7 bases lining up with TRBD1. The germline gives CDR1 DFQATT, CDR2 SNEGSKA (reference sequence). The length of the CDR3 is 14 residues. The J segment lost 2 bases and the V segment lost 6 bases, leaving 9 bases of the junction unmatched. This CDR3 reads CSAATTGPNYGYTF. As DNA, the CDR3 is TGCAGTGCCGCTACGACAGGGCCAAACTATGGCTACACCTTC.

The DNA of the CDR3 is TGCAGTGCTAGTGAGCGTACGAGCTGTGTCACAGATACGCAGTATTTT. It is translated as CSASERTSCVTDTQYF. This chain joins TRBV20-1 and TRBJ2-3; D gene ambiguous. Germline assignment: CDR1 DFQATT and CDR2 SNEGSKA (reference sequence). V shed 3 bases and J shed 2 bases, with 18 bases lying between them. This CDR3 region has 16 residues.

The CDR3 reads CAINTGTGQATEAFF. DNA of the CDR3: TGTGCCATCAATACCGGGACAGGGCAGGCCACTGAAGCTTTCTTT. The chain combines TRBV10-3 with TRBJ1-1; 9 bases map to TRBD1. From germline, CDR1 is ENHRY and CDR2 SYGVKD. With V trimmed by 7 bases and J by 4 bases, 10 bases remained unmatched. The CDR3 contains 15 residues.

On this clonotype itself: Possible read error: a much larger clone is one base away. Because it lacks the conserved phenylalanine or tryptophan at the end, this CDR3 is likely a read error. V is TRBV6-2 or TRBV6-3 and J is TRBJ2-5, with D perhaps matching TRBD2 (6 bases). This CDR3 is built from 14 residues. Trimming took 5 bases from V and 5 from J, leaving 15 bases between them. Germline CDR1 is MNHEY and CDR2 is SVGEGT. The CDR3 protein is CASSHNRGEETQYV. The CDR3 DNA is TGTGCCAGCAGTCATAACCGCGGGGAGGAGACCCAGTACGTC.

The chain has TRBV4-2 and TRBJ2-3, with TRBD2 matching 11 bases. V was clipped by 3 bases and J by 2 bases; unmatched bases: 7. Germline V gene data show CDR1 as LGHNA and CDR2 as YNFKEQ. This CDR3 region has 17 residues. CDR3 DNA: TGTGCCAGCAGCCACTCCGGGACTAGCGGTTCCACAGATACGCAGTATTTT. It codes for CASSHSGTSGSTDTQYF.

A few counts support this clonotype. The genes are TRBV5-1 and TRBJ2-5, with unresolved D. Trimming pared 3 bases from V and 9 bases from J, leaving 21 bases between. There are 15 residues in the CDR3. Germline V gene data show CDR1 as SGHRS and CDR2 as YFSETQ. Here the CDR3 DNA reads TGCGCCAGCAGCTCTAACCGTGCAGGCCGTGCGTCCCAGTACTTC. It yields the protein CASSSNRAGRASQYF.

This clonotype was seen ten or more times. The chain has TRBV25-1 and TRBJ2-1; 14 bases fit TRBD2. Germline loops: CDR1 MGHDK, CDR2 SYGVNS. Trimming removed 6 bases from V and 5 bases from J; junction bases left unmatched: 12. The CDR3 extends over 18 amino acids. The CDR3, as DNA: TGTGCCAGCAGCCCAACCCCGGGACTAGCGGGGGTGGACAATGAGCAGTTCTTC. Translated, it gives CASSPTPGLAGVDNEQFF.

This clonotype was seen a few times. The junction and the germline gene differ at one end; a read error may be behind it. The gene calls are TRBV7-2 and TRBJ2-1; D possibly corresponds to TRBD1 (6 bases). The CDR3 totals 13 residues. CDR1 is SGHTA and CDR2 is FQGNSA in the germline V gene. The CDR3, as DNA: TGTGCCAGCAGCTCCCAGGGGTACAATGAGCGGTTCTTC. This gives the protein CASSSQGYNERFF. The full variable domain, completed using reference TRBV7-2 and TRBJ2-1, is GAGVSQSPSNKVTEKGKDVELRCDPISGHTALYWYRQSLGQGLEFLIYFQGNSAPDKSGLPSDRFSAERTGGSVSTLTIQRTQQEDSAVYLCASSSQGYNERFFGPGTRLTVL.

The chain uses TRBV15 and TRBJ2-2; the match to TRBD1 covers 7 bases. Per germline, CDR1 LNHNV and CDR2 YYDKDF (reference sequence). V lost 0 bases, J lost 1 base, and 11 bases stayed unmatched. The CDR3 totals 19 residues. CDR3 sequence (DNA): TGTGCCACCAGCAGAGATCTCTACACACGACAGGGGAACACCGGGGAGCTGTTTTTT. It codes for CATSRDLYTRQGNTGELFF.

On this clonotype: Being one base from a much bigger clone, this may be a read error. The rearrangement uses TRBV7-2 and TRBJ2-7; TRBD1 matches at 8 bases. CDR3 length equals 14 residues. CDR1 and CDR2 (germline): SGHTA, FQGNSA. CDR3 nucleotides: TGTGCCGGCAGCTTAGTACAGGGGGTCTACGAGCAGTACTTC. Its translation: CAGSLVQGVYEQYF.

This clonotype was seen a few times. CDR3 protein: CASSVGQDPNTGELFF. Here the CDR3 DNA reads TGTGCCAGCAGCGTGGGACAGGACCCGAACACCGGGGAGCTGTTTTTT. The rearrangement joins TRBV9 to TRBJ2-2; 8 bases are a match to TRBD1. The length of the CDR3 is 16 residues. CDR1 and CDR2 from the germline V gene are SGDLS and YYNGEE. The ends lost 2 bases at V and 0 bases at J; junction bases unmatched: 3.

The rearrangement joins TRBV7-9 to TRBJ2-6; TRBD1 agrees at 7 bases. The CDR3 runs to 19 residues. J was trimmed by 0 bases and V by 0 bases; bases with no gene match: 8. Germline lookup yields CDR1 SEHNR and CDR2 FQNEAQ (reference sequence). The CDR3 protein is CASSLARGQVHSGANVLTF. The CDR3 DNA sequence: TGTGCCAGCAGCTTAGCCCGAGGACAGGTTCACTCTGGGGCCAACGTCCTGACTTTC.

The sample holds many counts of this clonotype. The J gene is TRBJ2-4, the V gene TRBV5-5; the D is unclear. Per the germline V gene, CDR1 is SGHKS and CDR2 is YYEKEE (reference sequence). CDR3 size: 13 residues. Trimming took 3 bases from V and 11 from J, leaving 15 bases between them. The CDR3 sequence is CASSWALRSFQYF. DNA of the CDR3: TGTGCCAGCAGCTGGGCTTTAAGGTCTTTTCAGTACTTC.

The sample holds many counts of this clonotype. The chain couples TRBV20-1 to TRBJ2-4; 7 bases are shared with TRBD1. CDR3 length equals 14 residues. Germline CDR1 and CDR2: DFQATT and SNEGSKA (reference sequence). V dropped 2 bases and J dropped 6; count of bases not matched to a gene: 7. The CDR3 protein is CSARIPPGGNIQYF. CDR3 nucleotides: TGCAGTGCTAGAATTCCTCCAGGGGGAAACATTCAGTACTTC.

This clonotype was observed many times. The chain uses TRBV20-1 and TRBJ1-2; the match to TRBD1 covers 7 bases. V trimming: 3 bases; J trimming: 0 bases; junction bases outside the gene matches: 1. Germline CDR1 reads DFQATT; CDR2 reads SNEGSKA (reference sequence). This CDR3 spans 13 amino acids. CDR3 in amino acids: CSARTGTNYGYTF. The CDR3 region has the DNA TGCAGTGCTAGGACAGGGACTAACTATGGCTACACCTTC.

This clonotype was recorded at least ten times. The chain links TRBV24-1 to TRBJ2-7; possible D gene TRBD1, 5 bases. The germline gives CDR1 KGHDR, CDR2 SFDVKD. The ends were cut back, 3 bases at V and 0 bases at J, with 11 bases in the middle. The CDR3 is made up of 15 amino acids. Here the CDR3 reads CATSDARGSSYEQYF. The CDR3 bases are TGTGCCACCAGTGATGCTAGGGGATCCTCCTACGAGCAGTACTTC.

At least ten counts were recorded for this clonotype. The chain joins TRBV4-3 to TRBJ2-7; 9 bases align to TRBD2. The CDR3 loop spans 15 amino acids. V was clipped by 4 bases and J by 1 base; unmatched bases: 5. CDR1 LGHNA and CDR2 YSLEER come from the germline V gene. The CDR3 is CASSPRTSVSYEQYF. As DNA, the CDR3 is TGCGCCAGCAGCCCCCGGACTAGCGTATCCTACGAGCAGTACTTC.

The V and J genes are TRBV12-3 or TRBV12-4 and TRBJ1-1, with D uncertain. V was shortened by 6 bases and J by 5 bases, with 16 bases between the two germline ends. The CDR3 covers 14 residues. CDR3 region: CASRDGGVLTEAFF. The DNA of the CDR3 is TGTGCCAGCAGGGACGGCGGAGTGTTGACTGAAGCTTTCTTT.

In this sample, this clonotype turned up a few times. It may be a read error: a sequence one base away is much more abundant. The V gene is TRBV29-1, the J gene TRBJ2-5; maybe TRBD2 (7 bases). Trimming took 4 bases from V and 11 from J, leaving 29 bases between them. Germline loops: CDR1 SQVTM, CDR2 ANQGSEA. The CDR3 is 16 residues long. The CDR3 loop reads CSVVRLGRGPHNEQYF. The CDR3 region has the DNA TGCAGCGTTGTGCGTCTTGGGCGGGGGCCGCACAATGAGCAGTACTTC.

The chain's CDR3 is CASSPISLAGGLSNEQFF. Written as DNA, the CDR3 is TGTGCCAGCAGCCCAATTTCCTTAGCGGGGGGTCTCTCCAATGAGCAGTTCTTC. V usage is TRBV9 and J usage is TRBJ2-1; 10 nucleotides match TRBD2. J gave up 6 bases and V 4 bases, and 16 bases lay outside the gene matches. Germline V CDR1 and CDR2: SGDLS, YYNGEE. This CDR3 has 18 residues. Drawing the rest from reference TRBV9 and TRBJ2-1, the complete variable domain is DSGVTQTPKHLITATGQRVTLRCSPRSGDLSVYWYQQSLDQGLQFLIQYYNGEERAKGNILERFSAQQFPDLHSELNLSSLELGDSALYFCASSPISLAGGLSNEQFFGPGTRLTVL.

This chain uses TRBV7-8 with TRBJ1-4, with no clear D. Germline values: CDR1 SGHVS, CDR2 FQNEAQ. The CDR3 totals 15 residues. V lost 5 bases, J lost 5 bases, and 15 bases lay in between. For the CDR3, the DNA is TGTGCCAGCAGCCCCTACCCCTCATTGAATGAAAAACTGTTTTTT. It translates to CASSPYPSLNEKLFF.

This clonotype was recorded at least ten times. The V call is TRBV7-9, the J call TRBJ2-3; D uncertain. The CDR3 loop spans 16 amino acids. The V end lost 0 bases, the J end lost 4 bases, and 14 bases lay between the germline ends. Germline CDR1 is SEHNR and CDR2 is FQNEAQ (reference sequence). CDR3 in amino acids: CASSLASNVASDTQYF. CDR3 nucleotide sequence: TGTGCCAGCAGCTTAGCGTCTAACGTAGCCTCAGATACGCAGTATTTT.

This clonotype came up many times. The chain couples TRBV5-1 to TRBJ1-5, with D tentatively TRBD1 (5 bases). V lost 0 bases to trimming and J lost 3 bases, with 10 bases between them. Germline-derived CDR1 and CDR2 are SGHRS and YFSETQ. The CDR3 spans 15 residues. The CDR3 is CASSLVSGYNQPQHF. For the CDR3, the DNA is TGCGCCAGCAGCTTGGTATCAGGGTACAATCAGCCCCAGCATTTT.

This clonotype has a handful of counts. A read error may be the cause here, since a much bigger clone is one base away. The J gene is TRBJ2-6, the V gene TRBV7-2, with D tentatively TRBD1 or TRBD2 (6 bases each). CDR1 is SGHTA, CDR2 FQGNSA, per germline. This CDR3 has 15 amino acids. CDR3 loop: CASSLGGFAANVRTF. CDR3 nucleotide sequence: TGTGCCAGCAGCTTGGGGGGCTTCGCGGCCAACGTCCGGACTTTC. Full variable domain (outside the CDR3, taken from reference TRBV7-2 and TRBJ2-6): GAGVSQSPSNKVTEKGKDVELRCDPISGHTALYWYRQSLGQGLEFLIYFQGNSAPDKSGLPSDRFSAERTGGSVSTLTIQRTQQEDSAVYLCASSLGGFAANVRTFGAGSRLTVL.

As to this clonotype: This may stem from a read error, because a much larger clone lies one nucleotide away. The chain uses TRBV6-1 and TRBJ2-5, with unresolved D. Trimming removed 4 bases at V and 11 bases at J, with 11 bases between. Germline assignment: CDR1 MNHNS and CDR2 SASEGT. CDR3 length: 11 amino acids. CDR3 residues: CASSAPVRQYF. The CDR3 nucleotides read TGTGCCAGCAGTGCTCCGGTGAGACAGTACTTC.